This section outlines one TCR beta chain sequence together with its context. These data come from a study of blood T cell repertoires in COVID-19. Germline V gene lookup returns CDR1 SGHRS and CDR2 YFSETQ. Trimming took 4 bases from V and 0 from J, leaving 10 bases between them. This CDR3 comprises 14 residues. This table comes from immunoSEQ multiplex PCR, and its TCRdb copy is limited to in-frame clones, with some not included. The data hold about 110,000 clones, with about 79% observed a single time. The rearrangement links TRBV5-1 to TRBJ1-1; tentative D call: TRBD1 (6 bases). The sequenced sample consisted of peripheral blood. This sequence was found in an elderly woman with active or convalescent COVID-19. The CDR3 protein is CASSAGTMNTEAFF. The CDR3 region has the DNA TGCGCCAGCAGCGCCGGGACAATGAACACTGAAGCTTTCTTT.